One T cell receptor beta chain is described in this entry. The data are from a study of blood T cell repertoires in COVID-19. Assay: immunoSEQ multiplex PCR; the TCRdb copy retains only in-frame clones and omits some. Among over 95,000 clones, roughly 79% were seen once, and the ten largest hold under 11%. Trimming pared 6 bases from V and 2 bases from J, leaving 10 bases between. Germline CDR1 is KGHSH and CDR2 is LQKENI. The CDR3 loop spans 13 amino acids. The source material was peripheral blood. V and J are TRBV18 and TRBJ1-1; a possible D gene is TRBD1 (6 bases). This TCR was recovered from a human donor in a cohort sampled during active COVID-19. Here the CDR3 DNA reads TGTGCCAGCTCGCGGACAGAAAACACTGAAGCTTTCTTT. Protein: CASSRTENTEAFF.